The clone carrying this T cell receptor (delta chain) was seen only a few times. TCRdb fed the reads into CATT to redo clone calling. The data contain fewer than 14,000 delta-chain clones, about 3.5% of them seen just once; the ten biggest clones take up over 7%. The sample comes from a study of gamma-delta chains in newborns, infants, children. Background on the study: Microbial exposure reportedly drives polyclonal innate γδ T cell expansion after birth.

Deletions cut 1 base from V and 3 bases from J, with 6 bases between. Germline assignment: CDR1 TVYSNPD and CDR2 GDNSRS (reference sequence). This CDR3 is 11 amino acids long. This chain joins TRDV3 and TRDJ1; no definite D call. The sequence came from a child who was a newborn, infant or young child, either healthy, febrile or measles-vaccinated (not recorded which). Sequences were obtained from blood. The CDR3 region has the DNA TGTGCCTTTACCAAACCCGATAAACTCATCTTT. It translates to CAFTKPDKLIF.